This T cell receptor beta chain was sequenced for a study of blood T cell repertoires in COVID-19. In the study overall: Sources were T cells, B-cell-depleted T cells, or PBMCs; the material itself was cDNA or gDNA.

Per the germline V gene, CDR1 is SGHVS and CDR2 is FQNEAQ. Deletions cut 3 bases from V and 4 bases from J, with 9 bases between. The CDR3 has 14 residues. The authors' processing: By means of reference gene primer amplification, nucleated cell counts were estimated. Repertoires were generated with immunoSEQ multiplex PCR, while TCRdb's copy carries only in-frame clones and drops some. Clone size and V and J calls were adopted from that table, with D and trimming inferred from the DNA. In the table there are more than 300,000 clones, more than 75% of which are singletons. The J gene is TRBJ1-4, the V gene TRBV7-8, with D maybe TRBD1 (5 bases). This clonotype originated in a young woman who had recovered from COVID-19. Material for sequencing was PBMCs or T cells enriched from blood (not recorded which). CDR3 nucleotide sequence: TGTGCCAGCAGCTTCAGGGAGGGTAATGAAAAACTGTTTTTT. Amino acid sequence: CASSFREGNEKLFF.